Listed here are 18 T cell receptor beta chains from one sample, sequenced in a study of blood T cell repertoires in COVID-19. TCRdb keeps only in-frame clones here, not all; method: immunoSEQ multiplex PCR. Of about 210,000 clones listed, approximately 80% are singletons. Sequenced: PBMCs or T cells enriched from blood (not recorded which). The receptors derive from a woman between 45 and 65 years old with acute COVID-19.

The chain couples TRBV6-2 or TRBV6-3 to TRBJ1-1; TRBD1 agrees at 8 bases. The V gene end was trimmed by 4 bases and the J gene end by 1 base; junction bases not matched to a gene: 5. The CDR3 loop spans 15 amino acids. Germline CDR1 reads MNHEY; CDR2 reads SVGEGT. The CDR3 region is CASSSGGTGNTEAFF. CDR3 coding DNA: TGTGCCAGCAGTTCAGGTGGGACAGGGAACACTGAAGCTTTCTTT.

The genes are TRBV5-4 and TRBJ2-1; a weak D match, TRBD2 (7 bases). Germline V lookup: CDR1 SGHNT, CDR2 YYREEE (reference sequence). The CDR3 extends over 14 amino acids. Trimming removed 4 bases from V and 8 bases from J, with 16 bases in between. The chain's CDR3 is CASSPGGRYYEQFF. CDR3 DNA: TGTGCCAGCAGCCCGGGGGGCAGATACTATGAGCAGTTCTTC.

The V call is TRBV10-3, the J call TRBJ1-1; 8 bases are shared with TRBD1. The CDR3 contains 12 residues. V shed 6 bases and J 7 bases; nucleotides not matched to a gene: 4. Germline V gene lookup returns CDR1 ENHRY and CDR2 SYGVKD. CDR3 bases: TGTGCCATCAGCCAACAGGGGGTTGAAGCTTTCTTT. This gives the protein CAISQQGVEAFF.

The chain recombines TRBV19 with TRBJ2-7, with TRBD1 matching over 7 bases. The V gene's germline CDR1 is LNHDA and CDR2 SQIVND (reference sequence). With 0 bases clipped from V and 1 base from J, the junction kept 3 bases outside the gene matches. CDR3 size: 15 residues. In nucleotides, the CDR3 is TGTGCCAGTAGTATAGATTGGGACAGATCCTACGAGCAGTACTTC. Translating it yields CASSIDWDRSYEQYF.

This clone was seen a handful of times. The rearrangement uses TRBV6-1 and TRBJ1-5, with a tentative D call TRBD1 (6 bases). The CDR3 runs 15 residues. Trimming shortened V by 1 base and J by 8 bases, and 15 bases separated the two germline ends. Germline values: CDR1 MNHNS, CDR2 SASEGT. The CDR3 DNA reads TGTGCCAGCAGTGAAGGGGGGGGGCGGTCAGAGCCCCAGCATTTT. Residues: CASSEGGGRSEPQHF.

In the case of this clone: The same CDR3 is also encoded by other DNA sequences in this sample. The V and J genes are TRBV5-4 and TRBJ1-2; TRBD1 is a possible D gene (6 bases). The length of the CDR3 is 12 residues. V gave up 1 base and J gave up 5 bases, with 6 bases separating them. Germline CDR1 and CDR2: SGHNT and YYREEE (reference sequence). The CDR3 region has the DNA TGTGCCAGCAGCTTGACAGGGTATGGCTACACCTTC. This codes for CASSLTGYGYTF.

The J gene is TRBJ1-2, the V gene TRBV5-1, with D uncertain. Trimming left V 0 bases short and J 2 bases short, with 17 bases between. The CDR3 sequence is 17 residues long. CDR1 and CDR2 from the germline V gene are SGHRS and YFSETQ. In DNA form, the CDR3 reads TGCGCCAGCAGCTTGGGAGGCAGCCTGAATGCAAACTATGGCTACACCTTC. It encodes CASSLGGSLNANYGYTF.

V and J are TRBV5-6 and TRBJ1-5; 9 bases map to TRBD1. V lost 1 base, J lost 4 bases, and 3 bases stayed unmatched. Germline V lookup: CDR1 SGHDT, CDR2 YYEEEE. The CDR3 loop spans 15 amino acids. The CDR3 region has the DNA TGTGCCAGCAGCTTGCGGGACAGGGAGAATCAGCCCCAGCATTTT. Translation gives CASSLRDRENQPQHF.

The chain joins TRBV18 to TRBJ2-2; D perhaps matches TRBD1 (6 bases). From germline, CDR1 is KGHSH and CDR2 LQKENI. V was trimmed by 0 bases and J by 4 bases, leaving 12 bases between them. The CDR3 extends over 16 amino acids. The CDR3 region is CASSPPGAVGTGELFF. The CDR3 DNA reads TGTGCCAGCTCACCACCGGGGGCAGTCGGCACCGGGGAGCTGTTTTTT.

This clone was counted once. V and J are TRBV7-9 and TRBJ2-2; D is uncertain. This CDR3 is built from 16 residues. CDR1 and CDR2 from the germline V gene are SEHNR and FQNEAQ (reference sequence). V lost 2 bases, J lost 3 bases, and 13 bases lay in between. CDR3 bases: TGTGCCAGCAGCTTACTCGTGCAGCGAGACACCGGGGAGCTGTTTTTT. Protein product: CASSLLVQRDTGELFF.

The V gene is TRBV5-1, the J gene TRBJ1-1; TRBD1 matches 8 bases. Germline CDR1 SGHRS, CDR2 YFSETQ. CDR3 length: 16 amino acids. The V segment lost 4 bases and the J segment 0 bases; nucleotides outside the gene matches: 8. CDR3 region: CASSTGQVLMNTEAFF. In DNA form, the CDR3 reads TGCGCCAGCAGCACGGGACAGGTCCTGATGAACACTGAAGCTTTCTTT.

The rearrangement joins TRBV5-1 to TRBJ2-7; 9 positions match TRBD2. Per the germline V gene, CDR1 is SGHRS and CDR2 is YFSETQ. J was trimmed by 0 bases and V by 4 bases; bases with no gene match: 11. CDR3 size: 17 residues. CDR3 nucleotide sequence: TGCGCCAGCAGCCTTAGAAAGACTAGCGGAAGCTCCTACGAGCAGTACTTC. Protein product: CASSLRKTSGSSYEQYF.

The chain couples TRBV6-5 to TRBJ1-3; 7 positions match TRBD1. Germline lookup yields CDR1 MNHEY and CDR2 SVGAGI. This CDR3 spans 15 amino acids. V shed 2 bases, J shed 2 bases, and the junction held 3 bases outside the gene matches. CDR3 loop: CASSYTTGPGNTIYF. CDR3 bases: TGTGCCAGCAGTTACACGACAGGGCCTGGAAACACCATATATTTT.

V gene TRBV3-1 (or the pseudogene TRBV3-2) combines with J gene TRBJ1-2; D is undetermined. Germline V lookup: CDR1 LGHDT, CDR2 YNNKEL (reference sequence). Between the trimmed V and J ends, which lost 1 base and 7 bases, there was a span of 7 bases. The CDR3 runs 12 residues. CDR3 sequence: CASSQAGSGYTF. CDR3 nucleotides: TGTGCCAGCAGCCAAGCGGGGTCTGGCTACACCTTC.

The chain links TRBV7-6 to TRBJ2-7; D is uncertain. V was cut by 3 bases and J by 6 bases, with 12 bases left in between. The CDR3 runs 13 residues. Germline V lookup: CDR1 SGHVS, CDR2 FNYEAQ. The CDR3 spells CASSFNEASEQYF. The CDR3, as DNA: TGTGCCAGCAGCTTTAACGAGGCCAGCGAGCAGTACTTC.

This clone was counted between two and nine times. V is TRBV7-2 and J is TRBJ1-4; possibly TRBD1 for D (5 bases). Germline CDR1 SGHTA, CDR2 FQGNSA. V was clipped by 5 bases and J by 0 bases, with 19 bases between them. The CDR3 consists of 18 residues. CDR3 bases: TGTGCCAGCAGCCCGGGCCGGGACTCAAAAGCAACTAATGAAAAACTGTTTTTT. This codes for CASSPGRDSKATNEKLFF.

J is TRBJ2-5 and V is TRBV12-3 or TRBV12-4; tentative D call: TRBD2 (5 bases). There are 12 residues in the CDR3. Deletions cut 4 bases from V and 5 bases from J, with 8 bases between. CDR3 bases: TGTGCCAGCAGTTATCCGGGGGAGACCCAGTACTTC. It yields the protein CASSYPGETQYF.

The CDR3 loop is CASSLRTGTNYGYTF. The CDR3 bases are TGTGCCAGCAGCCTTAGGACGGGAACTAACTATGGCTACACCTTC. The rearrangement uses TRBV5-6 and TRBJ1-2; the D is unclear. CDR3 size: 15 residues. Trimming shortened V by 4 bases and J by 0 bases, and 13 bases separated the two germline ends. Germline lookup yields CDR1 SGHDT and CDR2 YYEEEE.